The sequence of this TCR beta chain was determined in a study of blood T cell repertoires in COVID-19. Assay used: immunoSEQ multiplex PCR; TCRdb lists only in-frame clones, some missing. This sample has around 200,000 clones; over 75% occur once, and the top ten carry roughly 18%. CDR1 is MGHRA and CDR2 is YSYEKL in the germline V gene. The CDR3 is 15 residues long. Trimming removed 0 bases from V and 6 bases from J; junction bases left unmatched: 3. Patients in Seattle were enrolled during active infection, then followed longitudinally. This TCR came from a person aged 65 to 85 with COVID-19, enrolled during active disease. Sequencing was performed on peripheral blood. V is TRBV4-1 and J is TRBJ2-2; the match to TRBD2 covers 8 bases. CDR3 DNA: TGCGCCAGCAGCCAAGACCGCGGGGGGCCCGGGGAGCTGTTTTTT. It is translated as CASSQDRGGPGELFF.